The 11 T cell receptor beta chains given below trace back to one sample, sequenced in a study of blood T cell repertoires in COVID-19. Assay used: immunoSEQ multiplex PCR; TCRdb lists only in-frame clones, some missing. The sample contains 150,000 to 200,000 clones, more than 75% of which appear only once. The sample taken for sequencing was peripheral blood. The receptors come from a woman in her fifties or sixties with active or convalescent COVID-19.

This sequence joins TRBV11-2 and TRBJ2-3, with a weak D call TRBD2 (5 bases). V was cut by 5 bases and J by 4 bases, with 19 bases left in between. The length of the CDR3 is 16 residues. CDR1 and CDR2 (germline): SGHAT, FQNNGV. The CDR3 reads CASSPEFGVSADTQYF. The CDR3 DNA is TGTGCCAGCAGCCCCGAGTTTGGAGTTAGCGCAGATACGCAGTATTTT.

This sequence joins TRBV5-4 and TRBJ2-1, with no clear D. Germline V CDR1 and CDR2: SGHNT, YYREEE (reference sequence). The V and J ends lost 0 bases and 5 bases respectively, with 9 bases between them. The CDR3 length is 14 residues. The CDR3 coding sequence is TGTGCCAGCAGCTTGGTGCGTATAGACAATGAGCAGTTCTTC. This sequence encodes CASSLVRIDNEQFF.

This chain connects TRBV6-1 to TRBJ2-6; TRBD1 is a possible D gene (6 bases). CDR1 is MNHNS and CDR2 is SASEGT in the germline V gene. This CDR3 is 18 amino acids long. V was shortened by 1 base and J by 3 bases, with 16 bases between the two germline ends. CDR3: CASSEGLGQSFGANVLTF. In nucleotides, the CDR3 is TGTGCCAGCAGTGAAGGGCTAGGACAGTCTTTTGGGGCCAACGTCCTGACTTTC.

The V gene is TRBV7-2, the J gene TRBJ2-5; TRBD1 aligns across 10 bases. CDR3 size: 15 residues. The germline V gene encodes CDR1 SGHTA and CDR2 FQGNSA. V lost 5 bases, J lost 5 bases, and 8 bases stayed unmatched. The CDR3 protein is CASSPRTGGSETQYF. The DNA for the CDR3 is TGTGCCAGCAGCCCCCGGACAGGGGGAAGTGAGACCCAGTACTTC.

This rearrangement joins TRBV6-5 to TRBJ1-5, with D perhaps TRBD1 (6 bases). Per the germline V gene, CDR1 is MNHEY and CDR2 is SVGAGI. This CDR3 has 15 residues. The ends were cut back, 4 bases at V and 0 bases at J, with 10 bases in the middle. This CDR3 is CASSFNRDSNQPQHF. CDR3 nucleotides: TGTGCCAGCAGTTTCAACAGGGATAGCAATCAGCCCCAGCATTTT.

This clone came up once. The CDR3 region has the DNA TGTGCCACCGCCTCGGCCAGCGGGGGGAAGAGCTCCTACAATGAGCAGTTCTTC. Its protein product is CATASASGGKSSYNEQFF. The chain uses TRBV24-1 and TRBJ2-1; 9 bases are shared with TRBD2. J lost 0 bases, V lost 9 bases, and 14 bases had no gene match. The germline V gene encodes CDR1 KGHDR and CDR2 SFDVKD. The CDR3 spans 18 residues.

This chain uses TRBV5-8 with TRBJ2-7; TRBD2 aligns across 11 bases. This CDR3 has 15 amino acids. Germline lookup yields CDR1 SGHTS and CDR2 YDEGEE. V shed 2 bases, J shed 3 bases, and the junction held 4 bases outside the gene matches. The CDR3 protein is CASSLRLAGNYEQYF. The CDR3 DNA reads TGTGCCAGCAGCTTACGACTAGCGGGGAACTACGAGCAGTACTTC.

This chain uses TRBV7-8 with TRBJ2-1, with 13 bases matching TRBD2. This CDR3 contains 16 residues. CDR1 SGHVS and CDR2 FQNEAQ come from the germline V gene. V was pared by 7 bases and J by 5 bases, with 8 bases of the junction left unmatched. DNA for the CDR3: TGTGCCAGCACCACGGGACTAGCGGGAAAAAACAATGAGCAGTTCTTC. Translated: CASTTGLAGKNNEQFF. The full variable domain, with the rest looked up from reference TRBV7-8 and TRBJ2-1, is GAGVSQSPRYKVAKRGQDVALRCDPISGHVSLFWYQQALGQGPEFLTYFQNEAQLDKSGLPSDRFFAERPEGSVSTLKIQRTQQEDSAVYLCASTTGLAGKNNEQFFGPGTRLTVL.

The gene calls are TRBV19 and TRBJ1-4; D is uncertain. Trimming left V 8 bases short and J 3 bases short, with 16 bases between. This CDR3 is built from 15 residues. Germline values: CDR1 LNHDA, CDR2 SQIVND (reference sequence). CDR3 loop: CASREAPASNEKLFF. CDR3 nucleotides: TGTGCCAGTCGAGAGGCCCCGGCTTCTAATGAAAAACTGTTTTTT.

The chain has TRBV29-1 and TRBJ2-7; D ambiguous. Germline V gene lookup returns CDR1 SQVTM and CDR2 ANQGSEA. Trimming removed 2 bases at V and 5 bases at J, with 7 bases between. CDR3 length: 11 residues. CDR3 coding DNA: TGCAGCGTTGAACGAGCCCACGAGCAGTACTTC. It specifies CSVERAHEQYF.

The chain uses TRBV11-2 and TRBJ2-7, with D perhaps matching TRBD2 (6 bases). Germline V gives CDR1 SGHAT, CDR2 FQNNGV. Trimming removed 3 bases from V and 0 bases from J, with 12 bases in between. The CDR3 consists of 15 residues. CDR3 coding DNA: TGTGCCAGCAGCTTCAGCGGGCAGAGCTCCTACGAGCAGTACTTC. Its protein product is CASSFSGQSSYEQYF.